This is a list of T cell receptor beta chains from one sample in a study of T-cell reconstitution after alpha-beta-depleted transplantation in children. One entry per CDR3 protein results from TCRdb running MiXCR on the PCR reads. The sample lists 440,000 or so distinct CDR3 sequences, roughly 10% occurring once. The sample here was PBMCs from the stem cell graft donor, taken from the stem cell graft. Every receptor here comes from a human donor who donated a stem cell graft to a child with acute myeloid leukemia. CDR3s include the opening cysteine and the closing phenylalanine or tryptophan. Each record gives: J gene, clone size, V gene, D gene, CDR3 protein, CDR3 DNA. D genes are given only for firm matches. Only part of the rows carry a size: once, few, many, or a class if the clone is expanded.

>TRBJ1-5|few|TRBV4-1|NA
CASSQSFSNQPQHF
TGCGCCAGCAGCCAGTCGTTCAGCAATCAGCCCCAGCATTTT
>TRBJ1-5|NA|TRBV12-3/TRBV12-4|NA
CASSLVLGAFQPQHF
TGTGCCAGCAGTTTAGTTCTGGGGGCATTTCAGCCCCAGCATTTT
>TRBJ2-4|NA|TRBV27|NA
CASSQGGVGSKNIQYF
TGTGCCAGCAGTCAAGGGGGGGTCGGATCTAAAAACATTCAGTACTTC
>TRBJ2-5|NA|TRBV7-3|TRBD2
CASSLPPSGGEQETQYF
TGTGCCAGCAGCCTCCCCCCTAGCGGGGGCGAACAAGAGACCCAGTACTTC
>TRBJ1-4|NA|TRBV2|NA
CASSEARAREKLFF
TGTGCCAGCAGTGAGGCCAGGGCGCGTGAAAAACTGTTTTTT
>TRBJ1-2|NA|TRBV27|NA
CASSFGRYTTNYGYTF
TGTGCCAGCAGCTTCGGACGGTACACCACTAACTATGGCTACACCTTC
>TRBJ2-2|few|TRBV6-1|NA
CASISGLGTGELFF
TGTGCCAGCATCTCCGGCCTGGGGACCGGGGAGCTGTTTTTT
>TRBJ2-5|few|TRBV4-1|TRBD2
CASSPREGTETQYF
TGCGCCAGCAGCCCTCGGGAGGGAACGGAGACCCAGTACTTC
>TRBJ1-2|NA|TRBV29-1|NA
CSVEVDGTNYGYTF
TGCAGCGTTGAAGTTGACGGAACTAACTATGGCTACACCTTC
>TRBJ2-2|NA|TRBV12-3/TRBV12-4|NA
CASSLTGGVLNTAELFF
TGTGCCAGCAGTTTAACTGGGGGAGTACTGAACACCGCGGAGCTGTTTTTT
>TRBJ1-4|many|TRBV29-1|NA
CSVVGAGGEKLFF
TGCAGCGTTGTGGGGGCAGGTGGTGAAAAACTGTTTTTT
>TRBJ2-3|NA|TRBV21-1|NA
CASSRGGGGLAGADTQYF
TGTGCCAGCAGCCGTGGGGGGGGAGGACTAGCGGGAGCAGATACGCAGTATTTT
>TRBJ1-2|few|TRBV18|NA
CASSPLSIVAGYTF
TGTGCCAGCTCACCCTTGAGTATCGTCGCTGGCTACACCTTC
>TRBJ2-3|few|TRBV7-9|NA
CASSLVPGVPTDTQYF
TGTGCCAGCAGCTTAGTCCCGGGTGTCCCCACAGATACGCAGTATTTT
>TRBJ2-7|few|TRBV1|NA
CTSSRQQGVHEQYF
TGCACCAGCAGCCGGCAACAGGGGGTCCACGAGCAGTACTTC
>TRBJ2-5|few|TRBV5-1|TRBD2
CASSSGGDETQYF
TGCGCCAGCAGCTCCGGGGGGGATGAGACCCAGTACTTC
>TRBJ1-6|once|TRBV12-3/TRBV12-4|TRBD1
CASCPTGTGGSYNSPLHF
TGTGCCAGCTGTCCAACGGGGACAGGGGGCTCCTATAATTCACCCCTCCACTTT
>TRBJ2-2|NA|TRBV5-1|NA
CASSPWTFQGGELFF
TGCGCCAGCAGCCCGTGGACATTTCAGGGCGGGGAGCTGTTTTTT
>TRBJ1-3|few|TRBV9|NA
CASSQAGLGGNTIYF
TGTGCCAGCAGCCAGGCAGGGTTAGGTGGAAACACCATATATTTT
>TRBJ2-3|NA|TRBV6-2/TRBV6-3|NA
CACPAGGRTDTQYF
TGTGCCTGCCCTGCCGGAGGCCGCACAGATACGCAGTATTTT
>TRBJ1-4|few|TRBV5-1|NA
CASSLQPGTPSNNEKLFF
TGCGCCAGCAGCCTTCAACCCGGGACACCAAGTAATAATGAAAAACTGTTTTTT
>TRBJ2-5|NA|TRBV29-1|NA
CSVFRQRETQYF
TGCAGCGTATTTCGTCAGCGAGAGACCCAGTACTTC
>TRBJ1-1|NA|TRBV29-1|NA
CSAELQGTYTEAFF
TGCAGCGCTGAACTCCAGGGTACGTACACTGAAGCTTTCTTT
>TRBJ2-2|NA|TRBV2|TRBD1
CASSAIGTGLINTGELFF
TGTGCCAGCAGTGCCATAGGGACAGGCCTGATTAACACCGGGGAGCTGTTTTTT
>TRBJ2-1|NA|TRBV12-3/TRBV12-4|TRBD1
CASSEPAEGQNNEQFF
TGTGCCAGCAGCGAACCCGCAGAGGGACAGAACAATGAGCAGTTCTTC